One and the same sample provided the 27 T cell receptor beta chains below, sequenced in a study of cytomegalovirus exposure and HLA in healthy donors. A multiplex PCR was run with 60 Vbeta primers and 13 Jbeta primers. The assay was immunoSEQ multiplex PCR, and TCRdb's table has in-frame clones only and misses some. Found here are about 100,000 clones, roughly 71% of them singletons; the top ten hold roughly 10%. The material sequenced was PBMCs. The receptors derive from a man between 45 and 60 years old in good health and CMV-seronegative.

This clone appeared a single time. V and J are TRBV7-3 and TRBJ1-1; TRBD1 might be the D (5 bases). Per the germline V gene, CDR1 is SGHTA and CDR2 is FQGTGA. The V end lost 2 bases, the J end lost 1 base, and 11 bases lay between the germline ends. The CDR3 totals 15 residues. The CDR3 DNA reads TGTGCCAGCAGCTTAGGGGCGGGGGGGAACACTGAAGCTTTCTTT. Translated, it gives CASSLGAGGNTEAFF.

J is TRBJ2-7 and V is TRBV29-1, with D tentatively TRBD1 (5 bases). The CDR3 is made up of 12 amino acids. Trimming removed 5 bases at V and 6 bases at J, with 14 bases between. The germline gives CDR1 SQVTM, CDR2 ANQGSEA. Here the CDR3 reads CSVIQGSVEQYF. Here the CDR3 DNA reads TGCAGCGTTATCCAGGGTTCGGTCGAGCAGTACTTC.

The CDR3 loop is CASSRGTSGRGNEQYF. The DNA for the CDR3 is TGCGCCAGCAGCCGTGGGACTAGCGGGAGAGGGAACGAGCAGTACTTC. The V call is TRBV4-1, the J call TRBJ2-7; the match to TRBD2 covers 14 bases. In germline, CDR1 is MGHRA, CDR2 YSYEKL. Trimming cost V 4 bases and J 5 bases; bases outside gene matches: 7. The CDR3 length is 16 residues.

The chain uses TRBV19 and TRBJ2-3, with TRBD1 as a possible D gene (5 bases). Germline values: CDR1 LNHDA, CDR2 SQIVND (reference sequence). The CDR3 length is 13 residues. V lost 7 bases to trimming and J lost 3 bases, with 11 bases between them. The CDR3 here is CASTTEATDTQYF. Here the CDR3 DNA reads TGTGCCAGTACGACAGAGGCTACAGATACGCAGTATTTT. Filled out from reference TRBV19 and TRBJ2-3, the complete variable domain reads DGGITQSPKYLFRKEGQNVTLSCEQNLNHDAMYWYRQDPGQGLRLIYYSQIVNDFQKGDIAEGYSVSREKKESFPLTVTSAQKNPTAFYLCASTTEATDTQYFGPGTRLTVL.

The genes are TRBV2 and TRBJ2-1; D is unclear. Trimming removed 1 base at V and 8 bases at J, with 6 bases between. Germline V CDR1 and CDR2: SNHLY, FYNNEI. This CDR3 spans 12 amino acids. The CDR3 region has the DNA TGTGCCAGCAGTGAAGTTATTCATGAGCAGTTCTTC. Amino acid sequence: CASSEVIHEQFF.

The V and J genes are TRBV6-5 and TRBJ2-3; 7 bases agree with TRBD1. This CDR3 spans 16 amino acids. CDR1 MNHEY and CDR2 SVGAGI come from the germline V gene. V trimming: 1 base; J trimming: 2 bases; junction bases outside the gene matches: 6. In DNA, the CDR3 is TGTGCCAGCAGTTACTTCCGGACAGGCCCCACAGATACGCAGTATTTT. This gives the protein CASSYFRTGPTDTQYF.

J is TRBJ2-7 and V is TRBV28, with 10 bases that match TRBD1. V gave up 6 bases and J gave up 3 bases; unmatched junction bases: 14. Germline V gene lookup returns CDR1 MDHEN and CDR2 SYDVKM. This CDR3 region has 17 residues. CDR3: CASSPRQGATGDYEQYF. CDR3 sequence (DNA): TGTGCCAGCAGCCCTAGACAGGGGGCTACGGGGGACTACGAGCAGTACTTC.

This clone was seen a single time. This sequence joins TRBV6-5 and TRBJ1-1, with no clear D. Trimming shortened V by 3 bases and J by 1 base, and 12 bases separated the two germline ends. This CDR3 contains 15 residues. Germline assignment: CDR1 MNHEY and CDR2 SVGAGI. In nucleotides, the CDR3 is TGTGCCAGCAGTTATAGCATCGCGACGAACACTGAAGCTTTCTTT. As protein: CASSYSIATNTEAFF.

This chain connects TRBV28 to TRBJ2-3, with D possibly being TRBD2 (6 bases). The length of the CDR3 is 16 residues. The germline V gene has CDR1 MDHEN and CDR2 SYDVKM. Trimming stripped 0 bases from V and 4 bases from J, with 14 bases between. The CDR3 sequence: CASSLWVTGTADTQYF. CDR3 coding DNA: TGTGCCAGCAGTTTATGGGTCACCGGGACTGCAGATACGCAGTATTTT.

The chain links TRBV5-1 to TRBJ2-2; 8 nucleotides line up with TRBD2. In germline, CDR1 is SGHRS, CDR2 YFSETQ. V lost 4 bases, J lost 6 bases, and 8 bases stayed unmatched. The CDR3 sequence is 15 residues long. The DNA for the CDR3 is TGCGCCAGCAGCCTGGGGGGACTAGTATCCGGGGAGCTGTTTTTT. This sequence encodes CASSLGGLVSGELFF.

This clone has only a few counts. The chain's CDR3 is CAWSVRTSGNSEQFF. CDR3 DNA sequence: TGTGCCTGGAGTGTCAGGACTAGCGGGAACAGTGAGCAGTTCTTC. This chain links TRBV30 with TRBJ2-1; 12 nucleotides line up with TRBD2. Germline V gene data show CDR1 as GTSNPN and CDR2 as SVGIG (reference sequence). CDR3 length: 15 amino acids. The V segment lost 0 bases and the J segment 9 bases; nucleotides outside the gene matches: 6.

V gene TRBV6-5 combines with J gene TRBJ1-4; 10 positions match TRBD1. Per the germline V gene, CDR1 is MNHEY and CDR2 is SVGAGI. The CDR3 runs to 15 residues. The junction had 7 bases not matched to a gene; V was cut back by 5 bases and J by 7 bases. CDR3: CASSATGGSGEKLFF. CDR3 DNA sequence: TGTGCCAGCAGTGCGACAGGGGGCAGCGGTGAAAAACTGTTTTTT.

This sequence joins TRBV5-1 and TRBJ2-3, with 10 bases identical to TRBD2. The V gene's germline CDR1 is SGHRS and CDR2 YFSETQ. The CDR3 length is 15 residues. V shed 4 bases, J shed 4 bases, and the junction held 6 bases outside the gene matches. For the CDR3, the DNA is TGCGCCAGCAGCGCCAGCGGGGGGGCCCCAGATACGCAGTATTTT. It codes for CASSASGGAPDTQYF. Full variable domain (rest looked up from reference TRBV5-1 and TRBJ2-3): KAGVTQTPRYLIKTRGQQVTLSCSPISGHRSVSWYQQTPGQGLQFLFEYFSETQRNKGNFPGRFSGRQFSNSRSEMNVSTLELGDSALYLCASSASGGAPDTQYFGPGTRLTVL.

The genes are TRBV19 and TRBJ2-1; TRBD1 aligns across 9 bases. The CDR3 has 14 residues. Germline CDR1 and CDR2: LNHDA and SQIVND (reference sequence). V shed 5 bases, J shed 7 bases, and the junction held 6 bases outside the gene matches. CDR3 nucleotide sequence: TGTGCCAGTAGTCGGACAGGGGATAGGAATGAGCAGTTCTTC. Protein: CASSRTGDRNEQFF. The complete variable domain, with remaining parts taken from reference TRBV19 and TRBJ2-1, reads DGGITQSPKYLFRKEGQNVTLSCEQNLNHDAMYWYRQDPGQGLRLIYYSQIVNDFQKGDIAEGYSVSREKKESFPLTVTSAQKNPTAFYLCASSRTGDRNEQFFGPGTRLTVL.

CDR3 nucleotides: TGTGCCAGCAGACGACAGGGGGCCATTGATAGCAATCAGCCCCAGCATTTT. This gives the protein CASRRQGAIDSNQPQHF. This chain joins TRBV28 and TRBJ1-5, with 10 bases fitting TRBD1. J lost 0 bases, V lost 6 bases, and 8 bases had no gene match. This CDR3 contains 17 residues. Germline CDR1 MDHEN, CDR2 SYDVKM.

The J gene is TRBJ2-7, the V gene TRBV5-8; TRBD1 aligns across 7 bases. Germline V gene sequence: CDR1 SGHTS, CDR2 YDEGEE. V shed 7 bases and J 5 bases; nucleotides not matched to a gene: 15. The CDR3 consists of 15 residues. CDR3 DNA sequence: TGTGCCAGCCATATACTGGGACAGTACCTCCACGAGCAGTACTTC. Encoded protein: CASHILGQYLHEQYF.

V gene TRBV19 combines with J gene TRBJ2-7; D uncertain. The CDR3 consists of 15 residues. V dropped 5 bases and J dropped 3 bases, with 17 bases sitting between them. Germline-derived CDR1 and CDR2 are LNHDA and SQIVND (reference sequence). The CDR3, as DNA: TGTGCCAGTAGTCCTCCAGAGGCGGCCCTCTACGAGCAGTACTTC. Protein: CASSPPEAALYEQYF.

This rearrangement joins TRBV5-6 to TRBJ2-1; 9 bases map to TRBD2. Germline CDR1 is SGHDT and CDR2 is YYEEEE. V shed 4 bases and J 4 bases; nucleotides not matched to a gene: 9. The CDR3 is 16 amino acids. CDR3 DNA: TGTGCCAGCAGCACCTTAGCGGGGGAGGCTTACAATGAGCAGTTCTTC. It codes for CASSTLAGEAYNEQFF.

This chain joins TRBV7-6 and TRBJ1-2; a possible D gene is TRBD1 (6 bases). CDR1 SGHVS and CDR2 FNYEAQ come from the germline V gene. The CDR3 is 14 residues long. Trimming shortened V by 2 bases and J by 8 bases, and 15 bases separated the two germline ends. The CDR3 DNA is TGTGCCAGCAGCTTAAGTATGGGGGCGGCGGGCTACACCTTC. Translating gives CASSLSMGAAGYTF.

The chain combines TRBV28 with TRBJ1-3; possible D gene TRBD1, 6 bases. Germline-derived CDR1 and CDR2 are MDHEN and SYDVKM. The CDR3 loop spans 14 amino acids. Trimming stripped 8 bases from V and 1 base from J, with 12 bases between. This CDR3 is CASYRATSGNTIYF. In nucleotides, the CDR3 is TGTGCCAGCTACAGGGCAACGTCTGGAAACACCATATATTTT.

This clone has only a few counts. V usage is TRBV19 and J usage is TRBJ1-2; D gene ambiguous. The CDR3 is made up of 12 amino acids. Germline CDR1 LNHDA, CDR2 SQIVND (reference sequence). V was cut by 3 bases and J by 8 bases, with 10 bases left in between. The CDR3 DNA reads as TGTGCCAGTAGTATGGAGGGCCGGGGCTACACCTTC. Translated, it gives CASSMEGRGYTF.

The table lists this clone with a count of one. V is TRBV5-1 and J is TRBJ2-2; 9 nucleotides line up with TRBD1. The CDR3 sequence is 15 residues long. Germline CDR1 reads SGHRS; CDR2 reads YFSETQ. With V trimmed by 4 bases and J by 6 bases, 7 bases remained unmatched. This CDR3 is CASSQDRGRAGELFF. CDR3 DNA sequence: TGCGCCAGCAGCCAGGACAGGGGTCGGGCCGGGGAGCTGTTTTTT.

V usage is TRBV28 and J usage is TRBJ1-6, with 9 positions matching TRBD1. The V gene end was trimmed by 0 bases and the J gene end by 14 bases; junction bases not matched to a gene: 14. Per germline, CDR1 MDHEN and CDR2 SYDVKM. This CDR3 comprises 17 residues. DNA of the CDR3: TGTGCCAGCAGTTTATGGATGACGGGACAGGGAACATCGGCCCTCCACTTT. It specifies CASSLWMTGQGTSALHF.

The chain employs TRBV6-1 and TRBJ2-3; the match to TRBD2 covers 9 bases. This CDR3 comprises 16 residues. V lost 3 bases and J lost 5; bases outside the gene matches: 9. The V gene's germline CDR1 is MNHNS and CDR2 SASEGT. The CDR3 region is CASSEFAGGILDTQYF. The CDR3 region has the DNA TGTGCCAGCAGTGAGTTTGCGGGGGGGATTCTAGATACGCAGTATTTT.

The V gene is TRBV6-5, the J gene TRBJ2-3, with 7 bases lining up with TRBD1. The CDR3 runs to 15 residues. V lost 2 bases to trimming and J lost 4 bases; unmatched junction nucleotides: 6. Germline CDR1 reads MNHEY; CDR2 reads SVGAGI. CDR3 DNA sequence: TGTGCCAGCAGTTACGAGGGGGCAAGGGCAGATACGCAGTATTTT. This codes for CASSYEGARADTQYF.

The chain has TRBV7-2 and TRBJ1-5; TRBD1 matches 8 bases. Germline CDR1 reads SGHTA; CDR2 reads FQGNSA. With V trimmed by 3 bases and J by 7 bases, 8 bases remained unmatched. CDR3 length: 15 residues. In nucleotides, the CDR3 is TGTGCCAGCAGCTTCTCCGGACAGGGAGGGCAGCCCCAGCATTTT. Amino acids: CASSFSGQGGQPQHF.

The CDR3 nucleotides are TGTGCCAGCCAGGGGGTCGCGAACACCGGGGAGCTGTTTTTT. It yields the protein CASQGVANTGELFF. The J gene is TRBJ2-2, the V gene TRBV7-2; 7 nucleotides line up with TRBD1. Germline V gene sequence: CDR1 SGHTA, CDR2 FQGNSA. V gave up 8 bases and J gave up 0 bases; unmatched junction bases: 3. This CDR3 comprises 14 residues.